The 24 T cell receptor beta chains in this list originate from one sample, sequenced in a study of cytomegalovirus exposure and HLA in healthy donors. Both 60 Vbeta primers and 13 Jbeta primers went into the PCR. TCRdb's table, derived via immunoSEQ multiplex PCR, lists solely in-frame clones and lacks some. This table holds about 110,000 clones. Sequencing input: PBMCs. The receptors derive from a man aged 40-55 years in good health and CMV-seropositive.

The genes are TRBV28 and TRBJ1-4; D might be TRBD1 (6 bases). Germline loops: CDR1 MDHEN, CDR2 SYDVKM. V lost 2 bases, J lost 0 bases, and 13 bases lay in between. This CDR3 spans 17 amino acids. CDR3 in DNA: TGTGCCAGCAGTTTAGAGCTAGGGGGTGCAACTAATGAAAAACTGTTTTTT. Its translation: CASSLELGGATNEKLFF.

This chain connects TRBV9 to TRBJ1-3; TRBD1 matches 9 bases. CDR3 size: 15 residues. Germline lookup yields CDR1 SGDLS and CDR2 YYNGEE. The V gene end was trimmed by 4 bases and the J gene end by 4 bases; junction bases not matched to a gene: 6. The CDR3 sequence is CASSQQGAKGNTIYF. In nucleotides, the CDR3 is TGTGCCAGCAGCCAACAGGGGGCGAAGGGAAACACCATATATTTT.

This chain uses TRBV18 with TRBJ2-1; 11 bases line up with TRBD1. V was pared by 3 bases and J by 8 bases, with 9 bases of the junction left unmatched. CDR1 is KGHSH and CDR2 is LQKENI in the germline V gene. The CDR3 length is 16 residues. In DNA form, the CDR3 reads TGTGCCAGCTCACCGCCTGGACAGGGGGCCATAGATGAGCAGTTCTTC. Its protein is CASSPPGQGAIDEQFF.

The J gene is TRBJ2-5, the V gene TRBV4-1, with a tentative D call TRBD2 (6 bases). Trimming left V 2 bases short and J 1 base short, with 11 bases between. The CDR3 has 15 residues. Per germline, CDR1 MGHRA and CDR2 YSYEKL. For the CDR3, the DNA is TGCGCCAGCAGCCAATTGGGACTGTCCCAAGAGACCCAGTACTTC. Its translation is CASSQLGLSQETQYF.

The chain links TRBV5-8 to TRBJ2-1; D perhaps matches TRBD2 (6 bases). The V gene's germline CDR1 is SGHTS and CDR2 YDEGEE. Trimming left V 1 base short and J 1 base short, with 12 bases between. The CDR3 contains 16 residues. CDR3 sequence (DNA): TGTGCCAGCAGCTTGTATCTTCGGGAGTCCTACAATGAGCAGTTCTTC. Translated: CASSLYLRESYNEQFF.

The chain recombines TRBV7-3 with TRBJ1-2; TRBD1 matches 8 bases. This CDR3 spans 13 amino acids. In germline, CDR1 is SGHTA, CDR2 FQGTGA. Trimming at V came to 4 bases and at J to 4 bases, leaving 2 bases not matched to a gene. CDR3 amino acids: CASSSGQGYGYTF. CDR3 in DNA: TGTGCCAGCAGCTCTGGACAGGGCTATGGCTACACCTTC.

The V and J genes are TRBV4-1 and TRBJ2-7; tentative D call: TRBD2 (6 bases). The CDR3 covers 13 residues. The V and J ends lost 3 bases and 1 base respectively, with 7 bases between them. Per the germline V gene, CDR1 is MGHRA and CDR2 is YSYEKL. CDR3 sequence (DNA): TGCGCCAGCAGCCAGGGAGGATCCTACGAGCAGTACTTC. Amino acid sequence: CASSQGGSYEQYF.

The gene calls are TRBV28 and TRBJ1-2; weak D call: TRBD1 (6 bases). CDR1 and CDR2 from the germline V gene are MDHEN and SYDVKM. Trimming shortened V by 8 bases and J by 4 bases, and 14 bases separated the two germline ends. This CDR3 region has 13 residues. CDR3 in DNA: TGTGCCAGCGCCCCGGGGGGCCCCTATGGCTACACCTTC. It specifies CASAPGGPYGYTF.

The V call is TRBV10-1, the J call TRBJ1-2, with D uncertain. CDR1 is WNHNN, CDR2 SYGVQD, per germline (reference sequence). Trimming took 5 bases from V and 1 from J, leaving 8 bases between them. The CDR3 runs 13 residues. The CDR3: CASSPAGNYGYTF. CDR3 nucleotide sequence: TGCGCCAGCAGTCCGGCGGGTAACTATGGCTACACCTTC.

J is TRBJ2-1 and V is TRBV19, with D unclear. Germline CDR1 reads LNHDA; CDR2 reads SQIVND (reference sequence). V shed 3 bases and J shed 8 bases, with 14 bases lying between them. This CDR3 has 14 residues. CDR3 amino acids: CASSIRDSIDEQFF. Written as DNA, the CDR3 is TGTGCCAGTAGTATCCGTGACTCGATCGATGAGCAGTTCTTC. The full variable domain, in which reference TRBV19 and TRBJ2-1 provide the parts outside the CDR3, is DGGITQSPKYLFRKEGQNVTLSCEQNLNHDAMYWYRQDPGQGLRLIYYSQIVNDFQKGDIAEGYSVSREKKESFPLTVTSAQKNPTAFYLCASSIRDSIDEQFFGPGTRLTVL.

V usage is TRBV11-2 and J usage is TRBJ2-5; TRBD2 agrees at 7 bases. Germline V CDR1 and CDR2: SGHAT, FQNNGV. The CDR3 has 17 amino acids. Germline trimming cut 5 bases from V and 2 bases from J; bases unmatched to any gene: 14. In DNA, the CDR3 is TGTGCCAGCAGCCCGATCCGGACTAGTCCCAGACAAGAGACCCAGTACTTC. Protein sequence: CASSPIRTSPRQETQYF.

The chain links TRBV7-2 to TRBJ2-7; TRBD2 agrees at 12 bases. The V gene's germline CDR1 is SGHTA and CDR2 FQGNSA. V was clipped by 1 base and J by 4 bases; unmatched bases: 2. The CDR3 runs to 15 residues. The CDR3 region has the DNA TGTGCCAGCAGCTTAGTTACTAGCGGGAGGTACGAGCAGTACTTC. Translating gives CASSLVTSGRYEQYF.

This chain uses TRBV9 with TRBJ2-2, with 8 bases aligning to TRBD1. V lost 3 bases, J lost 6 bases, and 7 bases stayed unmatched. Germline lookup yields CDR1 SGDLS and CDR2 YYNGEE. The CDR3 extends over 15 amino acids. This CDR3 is CASSERQGTSGELFF. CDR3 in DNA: TGTGCCAGCAGCGAGAGACAGGGGACGTCCGGGGAGCTGTTTTTT.

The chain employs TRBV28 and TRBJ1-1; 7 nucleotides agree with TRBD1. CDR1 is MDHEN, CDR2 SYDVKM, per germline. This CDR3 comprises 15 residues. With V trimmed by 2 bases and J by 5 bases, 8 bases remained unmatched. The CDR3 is CASSLAGGLVTEAFF. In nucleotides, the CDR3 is TGTGCCAGCAGTTTAGCAGGGGGGCTCGTTACTGAAGCTTTCTTT.

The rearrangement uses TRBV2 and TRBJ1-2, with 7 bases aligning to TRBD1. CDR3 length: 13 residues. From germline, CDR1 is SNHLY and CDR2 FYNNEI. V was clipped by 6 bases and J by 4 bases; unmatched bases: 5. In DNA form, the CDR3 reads TGTGCCAGCAGGGGGACAGTGGCCTATGGCTACACCTTC. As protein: CASRGTVAYGYTF.

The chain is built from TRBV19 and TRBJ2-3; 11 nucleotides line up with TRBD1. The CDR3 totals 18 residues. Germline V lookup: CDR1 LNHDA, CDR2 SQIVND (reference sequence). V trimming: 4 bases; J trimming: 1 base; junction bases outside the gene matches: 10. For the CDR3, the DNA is TGTGCCAGTAGTACAATACCGGGACAGGGGGGACGCACAGATACGCAGTATTTT. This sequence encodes CASSTIPGQGGRTDTQYF.

The CDR3 coding sequence is TGTGCCAGCAGCTTAGAGGGCGGGAGGGTCCATGAGCAGTTCTTC. Its translation is CASSLEGGRVHEQFF. This sequence joins TRBV7-9 and TRBJ2-1; 9 positions agree with TRBD2. Per the germline V gene, CDR1 is SEHNR and CDR2 is FQNEAQ (reference sequence). V lost 1 base to trimming and J lost 8 bases; unmatched junction nucleotides: 6. There are 15 residues in the CDR3.

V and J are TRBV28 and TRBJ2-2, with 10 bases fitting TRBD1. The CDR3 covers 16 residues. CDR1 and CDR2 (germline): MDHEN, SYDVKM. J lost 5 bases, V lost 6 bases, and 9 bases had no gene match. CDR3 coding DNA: TGTGCCAGCAGCGATCAAGGACAGGGGGTTACCGGGGAGCTGTTTTTT. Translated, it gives CASSDQGQGVTGELFF.

The CDR3 DNA follows: TGTGCCAGCAGAGTCAGGGGGACTGCCTACGAGCAGTACTTC. It is translated as CASRVRGTAYEQYF. V is TRBV11-2 and J is TRBJ2-7, with a possible D match to TRBD1 (7 bases). Germline V gene sequence: CDR1 SGHAT, CDR2 FQNNGV. The CDR3 sequence is 14 residues long. The germline V and J ends were trimmed by 6 bases and 2 bases, with 14 bases remaining between them.

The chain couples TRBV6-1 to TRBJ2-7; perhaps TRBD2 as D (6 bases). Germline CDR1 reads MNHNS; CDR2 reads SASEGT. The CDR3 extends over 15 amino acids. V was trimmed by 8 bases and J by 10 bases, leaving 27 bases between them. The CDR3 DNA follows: TGTGCCAGCGGCGAAGCGCTAACCGCGGGGAAGGGCCAGTACTTC. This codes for CASGEALTAGKGQYF.

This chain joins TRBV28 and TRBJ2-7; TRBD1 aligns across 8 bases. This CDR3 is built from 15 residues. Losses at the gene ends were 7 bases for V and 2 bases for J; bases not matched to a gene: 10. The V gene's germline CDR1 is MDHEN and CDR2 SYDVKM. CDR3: CASIVPLTGAYEQYF. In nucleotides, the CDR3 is TGTGCCAGCATCGTGCCCCTGACAGGGGCCTACGAGCAGTACTTC.

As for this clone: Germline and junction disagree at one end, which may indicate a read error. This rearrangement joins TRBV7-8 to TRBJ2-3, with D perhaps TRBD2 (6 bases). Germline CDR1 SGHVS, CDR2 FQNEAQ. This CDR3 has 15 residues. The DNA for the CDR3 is TGTGCCAGCAGGGACATTGGGGGGATTCCCAGGCCCTTGCATTTT. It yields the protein CASRDIGGIPRPLHF.

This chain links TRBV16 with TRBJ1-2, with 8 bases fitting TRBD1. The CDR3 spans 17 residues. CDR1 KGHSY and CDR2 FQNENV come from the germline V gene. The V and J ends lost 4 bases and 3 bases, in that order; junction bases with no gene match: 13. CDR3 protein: CASSLRSSGQEDYGYTF. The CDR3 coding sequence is TGTGCCAGCAGCCTACGATCTTCGGGACAGGAGGACTATGGCTACACCTTC.

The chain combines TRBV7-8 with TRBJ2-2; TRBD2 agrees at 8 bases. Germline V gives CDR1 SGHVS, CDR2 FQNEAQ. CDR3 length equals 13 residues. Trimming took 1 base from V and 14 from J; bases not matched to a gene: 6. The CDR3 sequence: CASSLVLAADLFF. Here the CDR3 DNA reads TGTGCCAGCAGCTTAGTACTAGCGGCCGATCTGTTTTTT.